Detailed here is one T cell receptor (beta chain). This sample is drawn from a study of blood T cell repertoires in COVID-19. Study as a whole: The United States, Italy and Spain provided the acute and convalescent COVID-19 samples.

The V gene lost 1 base and the J gene lost 3 bases, with 22 bases spanning the gap. Looked up from germline, CDR1 is SEHNR and CDR2 is FQNEAQ (reference sequence). The CDR3 covers 19 residues. Here immunoSEQ multiplex PCR was the method, and the copy in TCRdb shows in-frame clones only, minus some. This table holds 55,000 to 90,000 clones, roughly four fifths found once. The sequenced sample was peripheral blood. The chain has TRBV7-9 and TRBJ2-1, with D tentatively TRBD2 (6 bases). This receptor was identified in a woman aged 70-85 years with acute or convalescent COVID-19. CDR3 nucleotide sequence: TGTGCCAGCAGCTTAGTTTTTGGAGGGGCGGAAGAACTCTACAATGAGCAGTTCTTC. This translates into CASSLVFGGAEELYNEQFF.